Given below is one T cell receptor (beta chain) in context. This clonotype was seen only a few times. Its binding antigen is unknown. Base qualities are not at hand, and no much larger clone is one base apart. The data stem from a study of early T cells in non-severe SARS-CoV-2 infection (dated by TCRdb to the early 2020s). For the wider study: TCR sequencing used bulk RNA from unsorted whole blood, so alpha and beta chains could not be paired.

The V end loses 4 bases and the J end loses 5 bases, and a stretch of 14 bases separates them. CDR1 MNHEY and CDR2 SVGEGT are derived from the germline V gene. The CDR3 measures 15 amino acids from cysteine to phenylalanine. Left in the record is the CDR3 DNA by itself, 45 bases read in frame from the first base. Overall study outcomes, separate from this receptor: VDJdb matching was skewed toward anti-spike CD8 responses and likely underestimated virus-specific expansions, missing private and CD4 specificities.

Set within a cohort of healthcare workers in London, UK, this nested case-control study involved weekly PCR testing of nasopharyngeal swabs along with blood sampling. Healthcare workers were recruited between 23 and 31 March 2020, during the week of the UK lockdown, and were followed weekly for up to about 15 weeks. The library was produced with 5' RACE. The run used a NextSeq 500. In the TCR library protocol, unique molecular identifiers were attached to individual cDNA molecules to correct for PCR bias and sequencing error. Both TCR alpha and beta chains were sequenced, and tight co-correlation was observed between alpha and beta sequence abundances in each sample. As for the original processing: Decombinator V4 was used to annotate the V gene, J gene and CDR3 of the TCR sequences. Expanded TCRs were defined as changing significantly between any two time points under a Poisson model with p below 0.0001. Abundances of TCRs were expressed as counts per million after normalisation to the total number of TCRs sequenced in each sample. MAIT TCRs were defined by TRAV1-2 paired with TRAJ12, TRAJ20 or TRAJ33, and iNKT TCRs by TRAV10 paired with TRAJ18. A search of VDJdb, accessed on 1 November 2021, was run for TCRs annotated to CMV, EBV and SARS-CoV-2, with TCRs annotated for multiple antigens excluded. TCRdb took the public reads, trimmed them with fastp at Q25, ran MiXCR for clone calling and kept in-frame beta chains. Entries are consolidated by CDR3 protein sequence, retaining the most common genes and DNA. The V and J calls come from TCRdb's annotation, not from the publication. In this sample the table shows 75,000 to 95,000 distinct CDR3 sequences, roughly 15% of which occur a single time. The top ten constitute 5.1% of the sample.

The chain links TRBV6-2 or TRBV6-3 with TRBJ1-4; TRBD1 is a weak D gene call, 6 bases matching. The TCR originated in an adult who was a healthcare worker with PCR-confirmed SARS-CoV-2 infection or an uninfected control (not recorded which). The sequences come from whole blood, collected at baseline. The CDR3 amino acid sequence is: CASSSRDTENEKLFF. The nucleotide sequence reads TGTGCCAGCAGTTCCCGGGACACCGAAAATGAAAAACTGTTTTTT.